This T cell receptor beta chain was identified during a study of OX40 agonist ivuxolimab in advanced cancers. Looking at the study overall: Participants averaged 60 years of age (range 23 to 79) and were around 80% male. It was permissible to have had prior anti-PD-1, anti-PD-L1 or anti-CTLA-4 therapy, and approximately 40% had some.

To note about this clone: What it binds is unknown.

General study findings and limits: Expanded clones were, on average, more numerous among CD8+ T cells than CD4+.

Here immunoSEQ multiplex PCR was the method, and the copy in TCRdb shows in-frame clones only, minus some. The table shows about 61,000 clones, with about four fifths occurring only once. Trimming shortened V by 0 bases and J by 0 bases, and 7 bases separated the two germline ends. There are 14 residues in the CDR3. Germline V lookup: CDR1 SGHRS, CDR2 YFSETQ. The clonotype originates from an adult with an advanced solid tumor such as melanoma, head and neck, liver or kidney cancer. Sequenced material: CD4+ or CD8+ T cells sorted from blood, taken in a trial of the OX40 agonist ivuxolimab. This chain joins TRBV5-1 and TRBJ2-7, with D possibly TRBD1 on 6 matching bases. CDR3 bases: TGCGCCAGCAGCTTGGGGACAGCCTCCTACGAGCAGTACTTC. Protein: CASSLGTASYEQYF.